Below, one T cell receptor beta chain is given with its context. Its antigen is as yet unknown. Germline CDR1 reads MNHEY; CDR2 reads SVGEGT. CDR3 length equals 15 residues. Trimming cost V 2 bases and J 4 bases; bases outside gene matches: 4. The source of the sample is a study of T cell repertoires in cytomegalovirus infection. Study conclusions and caveats: The study found HLA-C-restricted CMV-specific TCR beta clonotypes dominating the ex vivo response.

MiXCR, run by TCRdb on the reads, gives a single entry per CDR3 protein. Of 200,000 to 250,000 distinct CDR3 sequences in the sample, 22% are singletons; the top ten hold 15% to 20%. The V gene is TRBV6-2 or TRBV6-3, the J gene TRBJ2-1, with TRBD1 matching over 8 bases. What was sequenced was CD8+ T cells from PBMCs. The receptor's source is a human donor in good health (CMV status not recorded). Some clones in this sample may be carry-over from other donors' samples. In DNA, the CDR3 is TGTGCCAGCAGTTACGAGGACAGGGAATACAATGAGCAGTTCTTC. Its protein is CASSYEDREYNEQFF.